What follows are 26 T cell receptor beta chains derived from one specimen sequenced in a study of T cell changes during pregnancy in multiple sclerosis. Sequencing used immunoSEQ multiplex PCR; TCRdb keeps in-frame clones, though not all of them. The sample lists under 50,000 clones, roughly 94% occurring once. The material sequenced was CD8+ T cells from peripheral blood mononuclear cells, taken in the first trimester of pregnancy. These receptors all stem from a female donor with multiple sclerosis, enrolled in a pregnancy study.

The CDR3 protein is CASSLEGGDEQFF. For the CDR3, the DNA is TGTGCCAGCAGCTTAGAGGGTGGCGATGAGCAGTTCTTC. The chain carries TRBV5-6 and TRBJ2-1; tentative D call: TRBD2 (5 bases). Per the germline V gene, CDR1 is SGHDT and CDR2 is YYEEEE. Trimming took 2 bases from V and 8 from J, leaving 11 bases between them. The CDR3 extends over 13 amino acids.

The CDR3 loop is CASSLGDTARYGYTF. CDR3 DNA sequence: TGTGCCAGCAGTTTAGGGGACACGGCTAGATATGGCTACACCTTC. The chain has TRBV28 and TRBJ1-2; possible D gene TRBD1, 6 bases. Between the trimmed V and J ends, which lost 2 bases and 5 bases, there was a span of 15 bases. The CDR3 runs to 15 residues. Germline loops: CDR1 MDHEN, CDR2 SYDVKM.

The chain is built from TRBV27 and TRBJ2-5, with 12 bases lining up with TRBD2. The germline V gene has CDR1 MNHEY and CDR2 SMNVEV (reference sequence). V shed 4 bases, J shed 3 bases, and the junction held 9 bases outside the gene matches. The CDR3 has 17 amino acids. CDR3 region: CASSSPRLAGAKETQYF. CDR3 nucleotide sequence: TGTGCCAGCAGTTCCCCAAGACTAGCGGGGGCCAAAGAGACCCAGTACTTC.

The gene calls are TRBV4-1 and TRBJ2-7; possible D gene TRBD1, 6 bases. From germline, CDR1 is MGHRA and CDR2 YSYEKL. The V end lost 4 bases, the J end lost 3 bases, and 10 bases lay between the germline ends. The CDR3 consists of 13 residues. Written as DNA, the CDR3 is TGCGCCAGCAGCCCCTCGACAGGCTACGAGCAGTACTTC. Amino acid sequence: CASSPSTGYEQYF.

This chain links TRBV5-1 with TRBJ2-3; 14 bases are shared with TRBD2. Unmatched junction bases numbered 25, after V lost 2 bases and J lost 2 bases. Germline CDR1 reads SGHRS; CDR2 reads YFSETQ. The CDR3 consists of 24 residues. CDR3 bases: TGCGCCAGCAGCTTAAACATGGAACCGGGACTAGCGGGAGCCCCGAACCTCTACACAGATACGCAGTATTTT. This sequence encodes CASSLNMEPGLAGAPNLYTDTQYF.

The chain is built from TRBV2 and TRBJ2-7; 15 bases match TRBD2. Germline V lookup: CDR1 SNHLY, CDR2 FYNNEI. Trimming at V came to 5 bases and at J to 3 bases, leaving 5 bases not matched to a gene. The CDR3 covers 16 residues. DNA of the CDR3: TGTGCCAGCAGTAGGATGGGACTAGCGGGGGGCTACGAGCAGTACTTC. Its translation is CASSRMGLAGGYEQYF.

The rearrangement joins TRBV9 to TRBJ2-1; 10 bases are shared with TRBD2. V shed 4 bases and J 0 bases; nucleotides not matched to a gene: 1. There are 15 residues in the CDR3. The germline gives CDR1 SGDLS, CDR2 YYNGEE. DNA of the CDR3: TGTGCCAGCAGCCCTAGCGGGAGCTCCTACAATGAGCAGTTCTTC. It encodes CASSPSGSSYNEQFF.

This chain uses TRBV4-3 with TRBJ2-3; D not certain. With 1 base removed from V and 3 bases from J, the gap between germline ends came to 8 bases. CDR3 length: 14 amino acids. Germline V gene data show CDR1 as LGHNA and CDR2 as YSLEER. The CDR3 nucleotides read TGCGCCAGCAGCCAAGCGACCGGGACAGATACGCAGTATTTT. Protein: CASSQATGTDTQYF.

In DNA form, the CDR3 reads TGTGCCAGCAGCTTAGATTCCGGGACAGGGCTATCAAACGGCTACACCTTC. It specifies CASSLDSGTGLSNGYTF. This chain uses TRBV7-2 with TRBJ1-2; TRBD1 matches 9 bases. The V segment lost 1 base and the J segment 8 bases; nucleotides outside the gene matches: 14. This CDR3 contains 17 residues. Germline CDR1 is SGHTA and CDR2 is FQGNSA.

The J gene is TRBJ2-7, the V gene TRBV10-3; TRBD1 might be the D (6 bases). Germline V gene sequence: CDR1 ENHRY, CDR2 SYGVKD. V lost 7 bases and J lost 2, with 12 bases in between. The CDR3 has 13 residues. The CDR3 nucleotides are TGTGCCATCAATCAGGGGCGGACCTACGAGCAGTACTTC. Residues: CAINQGRTYEQYF.

This rearrangement joins TRBV19 to TRBJ2-7; TRBD1 matches at 8 bases. The length of the CDR3 is 12 residues. Germline CDR1 and CDR2: LNHDA and SQIVND (reference sequence). J was trimmed by 7 bases and V by 6 bases; bases with no gene match: 5. CDR3 in amino acids: CASSQGAREQYF. Here the CDR3 DNA reads TGTGCCAGTAGCCAGGGGGCGAGGGAGCAGTACTTC.

The chain recombines TRBV7-2 with TRBJ2-1; 13 bases are shared with TRBD2. The CDR3 sequence is 15 residues long. The trim removed 3 bases at V and 8 bases at J, leaving 4 bases unmatched. Germline CDR1 SGHTA, CDR2 FQGNSA. Here the CDR3 DNA reads TGTGCCAGCAGCTTTGGGACTAGCGGGATGGATGAGCAGTTCTTC. It specifies CASSFGTSGMDEQFF.

The chain joins TRBV28 to TRBJ2-5; D is possibly TRBD1 (6 bases). The V and J ends lost 3 bases and 4 bases respectively, with 15 bases between them. Germline values: CDR1 MDHEN, CDR2 SYDVKM. The CDR3 length is 15 residues. CDR3 protein: CASSFGYRVRETQYF. DNA of the CDR3: TGTGCCAGCAGTTTTGGGTACAGGGTGAGAGAGACCCAGTACTTC.

The chain has TRBV19 and TRBJ1-1; the D is unclear. The germline CDR1 and CDR2 sequences are LNHDA and SQIVND (reference sequence). This CDR3 region has 13 residues. V gave up 3 bases and J gave up 1 base, with 6 bases separating them. Here the CDR3 reads CASSMTGNTEAFF. The CDR3 bases are TGTGCCAGTAGTATGACGGGGAACACTGAAGCTTTCTTT. Combining the CDR3 with reference TRBV19 and TRBJ1-1 gives the whole variable domain DGGITQSPKYLFRKEGQNVTLSCEQNLNHDAMYWYRQDPGQGLRLIYYSQIVNDFQKGDIAEGYSVSREKKESFPLTVTSAQKNPTAFYLCASSMTGNTEAFFGQGTRLTVV.

The J gene is TRBJ2-1, the V gene TRBV5-1, with 8 bases aligning to TRBD1. J gave up 8 bases and V 2 bases, and 3 bases lay outside the gene matches. CDR1 SGHRS and CDR2 YFSETQ come from the germline V gene. This CDR3 is built from 13 residues. The DNA for the CDR3 is TGCGCCAGCAGCTTCTCGACAGGGGATGAGCAGTTCTTC. Translated: CASSFSTGDEQFF.

Concerning this clone itself: This same CDR3 is encoded by further DNA sequences in the sample. V usage is TRBV7-6 and J usage is TRBJ2-7; a possible D gene is TRBD1 (6 bases). V was shortened by 2 bases and J by 7 bases, with 15 bases between the two germline ends. Germline loops: CDR1 SGHVS, CDR2 FNYEAQ. The CDR3 sequence is 14 residues long. Here the CDR3 DNA reads TGTGCCAGCAGCTTAAACAGGGAGACGATGGAGCAGTACTTC. As protein: CASSLNRETMEQYF.

Worth noting for this clone: The identical CDR3 is also encoded by other nucleotide sequences in the sample. V and J are TRBV19 and TRBJ2-7, with no clear D. Germline V gives CDR1 LNHDA, CDR2 SQIVND (reference sequence). Trimming took 1 base from V and 0 from J, leaving 7 bases between them. The CDR3 totals 14 residues. CDR3 amino acids: CASSIGGSSYEQYF. The CDR3 nucleotides read TGTGCCAGTAGTATAGGCGGCAGCTCCTACGAGCAGTACTTC.

The rearrangement uses TRBV7-9 and TRBJ2-1; 8 nucleotides line up with TRBD1. Germline CDR1 SEHNR, CDR2 FQNEAQ (reference sequence). The CDR3 consists of 18 residues. The V segment lost 5 bases and the J segment 7 bases; nucleotides outside the gene matches: 19. CDR3 nucleotide sequence: TGTGCCAGCAGCCCGTCAGATCGACAGGGGACTTTCGGGAATGAGCAGTTCTTC. It codes for CASSPSDRQGTFGNEQFF.

This chain links TRBV7-9 with TRBJ1-1; TRBD1 aligns across 9 bases. Per the germline V gene, CDR1 is SEHNR and CDR2 is FQNEAQ (reference sequence). The CDR3 is made up of 15 amino acids. The ends lost 5 bases at V and 1 base at J; junction bases unmatched: 5. The CDR3 spells CASSPGTGTNTEAFF. The CDR3 bases are TGTGCCAGCAGCCCCGGGACAGGGACGAACACTGAAGCTTTCTTT. Looking up the rest from reference TRBV7-9 and TRBJ1-1 gives the full variable domain: DTGVSQNPRHKITKRGQNVTFRCDPISEHNRLYWYRQTLGQGPEFLTYFQNEAQLEKSRLLSDRFSAERPKGSFSTLEIQRTEQGDSAMYLCASSPGTGTNTEAFFGQGTRLTVV.

This chain uses TRBV5-1 with TRBJ2-7; 8 bases fit TRBD1. The length of the CDR3 is 17 residues. CDR1 and CDR2 (germline): SGHRS, YFSETQ. Trimming took 0 bases from V and 4 from J; bases not matched to a gene: 12. CDR3 amino acids: CASSLGYQDRVGYEQYF. CDR3 nucleotides: TGCGCCAGCAGCTTGGGGTATCAGGACAGGGTTGGATACGAGCAGTACTTC.

This chain connects TRBV28 to TRBJ1-1; 7 nucleotides align to TRBD1. This CDR3 has 16 amino acids. Germline loops: CDR1 MDHEN, CDR2 SYDVKM. After removal of 8 bases from V and 0 bases from J, the junction contained 12 bases not matched to a gene. CDR3 sequence: CASETTGFVMNTEAFF. CDR3 coding DNA: TGTGCCAGCGAAACGACAGGGTTCGTCATGAACACTGAAGCTTTCTTT.

This clone showed up just once. CDR3 coding DNA: TGTGCCAGCAGCTTGGACAGCAACGGCTACACCTTC. As protein: CASSLDSNGYTF. The rearrangement joins TRBV5-4 to TRBJ1-2; unclear D gene. The CDR3 sequence is 12 residues long. CDR1 is SGHNT and CDR2 is YYREEE in the germline V gene (reference sequence). Deletions cut 0 bases from V and 8 bases from J, with 8 bases between.

In nucleotides, the CDR3 is TGTGCCAGCAGTTACTCCCCGGACAGCTATAATGAAAAACTGTTTTTT. This translates into CASSYSPDSYNEKLFF. This rearrangement joins TRBV6-6 to TRBJ1-4, with D possibly being TRBD1 (6 bases). This CDR3 has 16 residues. The V gene's germline CDR1 is MNHNY and CDR2 SVGAGI (reference sequence). V lost 0 bases, J lost 4 bases, and 12 bases lay in between.

The table lists this clone with a count of one. The chain links TRBV6-5 to TRBJ1-1; TRBD1 is a possible D gene (5 bases). Trimming removed 5 bases from V and 1 base from J, with 8 bases in between. The CDR3 loop spans 13 amino acids. Per the germline V gene, CDR1 is MNHEY and CDR2 is SVGAGI. CDR3: CASSPQGNTEAFF. In nucleotides, the CDR3 is TGTGCCAGCAGTCCGCAGGGGAACACTGAAGCTTTCTTT.

The chain has TRBV28 and TRBJ2-7; a weak D match, TRBD2 (7 bases). V gave up 6 bases and J gave up 0 bases, with 15 bases separating them. The CDR3 runs 15 residues. The germline CDR1 and CDR2 sequences are MDHEN and SYDVKM. DNA for the CDR3: TGTGCCAGCAGACACGGGGGGCAGGGCTCCTACGAGCAGTACTTC. Amino acids: CASRHGGQGSYEQYF.

This clone has just a few counts. The chain is built from TRBV14 and TRBJ2-7; D gene unclear. CDR1 and CDR2 from the germline V gene are SGHDN and FVKESK. CDR3 size: 17 residues. Trimming removed 1 base at V and 2 bases at J, with 18 bases between. The CDR3 bases are TGTGCCAGCAGCCAAGGACTCACGGGTCTAGAAGCCTACGAGCAGTACTTC. Translation gives CASSQGLTGLEAYEQYF.